This record looks at one T cell receptor (beta chain) sequence and its context. These data come from a study of shared clonotypes between healthy human individuals. After removal of 3 bases from V and 10 bases from J, the junction contained 9 bases not matched to a gene. CDR3 size: 13 residues. The V gene's germline CDR1 is SGDLS and CDR2 YYNGEE. Assay used: immunoSEQ multiplex PCR; TCRdb lists only in-frame clones, some missing. The sample lists approximately 1.5 million clones, 98% occurring once. The sample comprised naive CD4+ T cells sorted from blood. The sample's subset: CD45RA+ positively selected. This clonotype was sampled from a man aged 30 to 45 in good health. The chain combines TRBV9 with TRBJ1-1; 7 bases map to TRBD1. The CDR3 spells CASSDRTGTVAFF. As DNA, the CDR3 is TGTGCCAGCAGCGATAGAACCGGGACAGTAGCTTTCTTT.